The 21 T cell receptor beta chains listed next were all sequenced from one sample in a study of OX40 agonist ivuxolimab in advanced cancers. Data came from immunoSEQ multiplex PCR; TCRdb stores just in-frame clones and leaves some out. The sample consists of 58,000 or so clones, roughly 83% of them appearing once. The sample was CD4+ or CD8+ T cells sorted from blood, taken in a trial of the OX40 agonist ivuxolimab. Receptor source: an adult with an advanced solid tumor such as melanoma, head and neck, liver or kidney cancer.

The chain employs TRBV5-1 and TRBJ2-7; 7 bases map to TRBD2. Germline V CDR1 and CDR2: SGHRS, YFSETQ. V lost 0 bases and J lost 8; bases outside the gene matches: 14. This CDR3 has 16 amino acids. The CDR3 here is CASSLAGGPFAVQQYF. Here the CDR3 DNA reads TGCGCCAGCAGCTTGGCGGGGGGTCCATTTGCTGTCCAGCAGTACTTC.

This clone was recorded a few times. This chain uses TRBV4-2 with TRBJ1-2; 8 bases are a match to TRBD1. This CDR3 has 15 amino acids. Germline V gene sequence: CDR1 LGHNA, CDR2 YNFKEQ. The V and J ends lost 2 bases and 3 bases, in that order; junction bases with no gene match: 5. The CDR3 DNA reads TGTGCCAGCAGCCAACCACTGGGACAGGACTATGGCTACACCTTC. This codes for CASSQPLGQDYGYTF.

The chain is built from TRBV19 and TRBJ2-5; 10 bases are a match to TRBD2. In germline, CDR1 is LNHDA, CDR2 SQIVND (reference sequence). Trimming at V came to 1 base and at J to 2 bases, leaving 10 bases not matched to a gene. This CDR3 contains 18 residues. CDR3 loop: CASSIALWASGGQETQYF. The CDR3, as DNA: TGTGCCAGTAGTATAGCCCTCTGGGCTAGCGGGGGTCAAGAGACCCAGTACTTC.

DNA of the CDR3: TGTGCCAGCAGTGAAGCCCGGGGTCAGCCCCAGCATTTT. Encoded protein: CASSEARGQPQHF. This sequence joins TRBV2 and TRBJ1-5; D not resolved. This CDR3 has 13 amino acids. V dropped 0 bases and J dropped 6 bases, with 6 bases sitting between them. Germline CDR1 and CDR2: SNHLY and FYNNEI.

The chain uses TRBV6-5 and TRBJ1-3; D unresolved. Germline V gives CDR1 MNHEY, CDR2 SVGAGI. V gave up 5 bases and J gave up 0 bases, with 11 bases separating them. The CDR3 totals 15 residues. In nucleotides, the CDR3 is TGTGCCAGCAGTCCCGGGTCTCTCTCTGGAAACACCATATATTTT. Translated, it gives CASSPGSLSGNTIYF.

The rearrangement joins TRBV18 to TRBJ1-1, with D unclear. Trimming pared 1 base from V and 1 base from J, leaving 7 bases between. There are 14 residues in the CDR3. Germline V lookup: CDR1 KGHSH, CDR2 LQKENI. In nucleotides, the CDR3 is TGTGCCAGCTCACCACAGGGTGGGAACACTGAAGCTTTCTTT. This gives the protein CASSPQGGNTEAFF.

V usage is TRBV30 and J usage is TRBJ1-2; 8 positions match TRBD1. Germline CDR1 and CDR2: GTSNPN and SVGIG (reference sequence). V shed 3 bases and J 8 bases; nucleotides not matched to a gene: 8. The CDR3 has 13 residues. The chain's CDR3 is CAWREDRDRGYTF. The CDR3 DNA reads TGTGCCTGGAGGGAGGACAGGGACCGGGGCTACACCTTC.

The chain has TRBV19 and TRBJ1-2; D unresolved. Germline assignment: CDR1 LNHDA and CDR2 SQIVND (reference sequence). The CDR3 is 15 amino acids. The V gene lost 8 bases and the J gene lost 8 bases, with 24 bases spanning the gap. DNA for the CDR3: TGTGCCAGTGGAGAACCGGGAGACTGGTCGGGAGGCTACACCTTC. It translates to CASGEPGDWSGGYTF.

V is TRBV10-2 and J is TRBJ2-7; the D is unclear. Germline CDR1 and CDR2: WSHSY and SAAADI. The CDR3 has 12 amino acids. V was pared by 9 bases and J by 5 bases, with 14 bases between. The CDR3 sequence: CASESVQDEQYF. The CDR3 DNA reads TGCGCCAGTGAGAGTGTTCAGGACGAGCAGTACTTC.

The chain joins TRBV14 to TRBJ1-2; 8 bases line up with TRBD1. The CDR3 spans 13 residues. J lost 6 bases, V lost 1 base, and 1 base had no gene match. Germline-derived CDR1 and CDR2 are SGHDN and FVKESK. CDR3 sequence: CASSQGQGNGYTF. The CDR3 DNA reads TGTGCCAGCAGCCAAGGACAGGGGAATGGCTACACCTTC. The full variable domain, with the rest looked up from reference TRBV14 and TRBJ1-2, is EAGVTQFPSHSVIEKGQTVTLRCDPISGHDNLYWYRRVMGKEIKFLLHFVKESKQDESGMPNNRFLAERTGGTYSTLKVQPAELEDSGVYFCASSQGQGNGYTFGSGTRLTVV.

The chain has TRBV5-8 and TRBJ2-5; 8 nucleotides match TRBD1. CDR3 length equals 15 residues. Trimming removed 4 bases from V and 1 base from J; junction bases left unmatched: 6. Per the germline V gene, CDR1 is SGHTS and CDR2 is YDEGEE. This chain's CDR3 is CASSLGQAPQETQYF. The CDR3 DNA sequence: TGTGCCAGCAGCCTGGGACAGGCACCCCAAGAGACCCAGTACTTC.

The CDR3 nucleotides read TGTGCCAGTGAAAGGGAGACAGGGTTCACCGGGGAGCTGTTTTTT. This gives the protein CASERETGFTGELFF. The chain combines TRBV19 with TRBJ2-2, with TRBD1 matching over 7 bases. CDR1 and CDR2 from the germline V gene are LNHDA and SQIVND (reference sequence). Trimming removed 8 bases from V and 4 bases from J; junction bases left unmatched: 10. This CDR3 spans 15 amino acids.

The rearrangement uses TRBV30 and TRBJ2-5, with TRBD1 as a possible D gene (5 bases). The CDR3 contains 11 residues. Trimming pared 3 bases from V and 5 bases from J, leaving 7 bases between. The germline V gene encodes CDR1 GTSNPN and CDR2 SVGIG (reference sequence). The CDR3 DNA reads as TGTGCCTGGAGGAAGGGGGAGACCCAGTACTTC. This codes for CAWRKGETQYF.

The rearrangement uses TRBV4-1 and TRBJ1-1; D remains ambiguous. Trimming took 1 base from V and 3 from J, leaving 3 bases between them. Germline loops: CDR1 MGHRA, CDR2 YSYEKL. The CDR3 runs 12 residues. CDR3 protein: CASSQVDTEAFF. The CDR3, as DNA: TGCGCCAGCAGCCAAGTGGACACTGAAGCTTTCTTT.

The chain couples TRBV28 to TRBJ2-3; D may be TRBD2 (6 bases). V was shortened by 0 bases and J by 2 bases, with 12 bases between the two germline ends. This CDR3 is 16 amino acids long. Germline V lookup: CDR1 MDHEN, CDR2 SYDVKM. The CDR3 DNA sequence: TGTGCCAGCAGTTTATGGGCCGGGAGCGCCACAGATACGCAGTATTTT. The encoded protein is CASSLWAGSATDTQYF.

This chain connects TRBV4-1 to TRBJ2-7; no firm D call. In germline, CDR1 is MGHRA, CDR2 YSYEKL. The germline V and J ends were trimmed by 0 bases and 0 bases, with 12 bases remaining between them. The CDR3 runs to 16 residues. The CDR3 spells CASSQDTPSSSYEQYF. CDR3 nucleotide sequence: TGCGCCAGCAGCCAAGATACACCTTCGAGCTCCTACGAGCAGTACTTC.

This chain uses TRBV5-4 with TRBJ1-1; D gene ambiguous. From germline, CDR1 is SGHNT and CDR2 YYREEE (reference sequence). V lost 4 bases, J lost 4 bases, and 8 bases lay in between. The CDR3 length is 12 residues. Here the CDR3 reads CASSSKGTEAFF. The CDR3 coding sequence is TGTGCCAGCAGCAGCAAGGGCACTGAAGCTTTCTTT.

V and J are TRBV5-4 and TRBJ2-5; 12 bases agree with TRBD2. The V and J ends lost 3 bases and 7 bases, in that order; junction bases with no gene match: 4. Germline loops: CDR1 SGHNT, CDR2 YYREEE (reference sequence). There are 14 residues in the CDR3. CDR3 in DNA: TGTGCCAGCAGCTCCCCGGGACTAGCGGGGACCCAGTACTTC. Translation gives CASSSPGLAGTQYF.

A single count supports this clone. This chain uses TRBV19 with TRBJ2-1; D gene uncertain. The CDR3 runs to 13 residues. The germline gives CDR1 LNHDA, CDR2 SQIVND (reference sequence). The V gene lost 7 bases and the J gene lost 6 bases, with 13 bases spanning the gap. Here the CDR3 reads CASKLGPLNEQFF. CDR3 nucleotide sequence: TGTGCCAGTAAACTGGGTCCGCTCAATGAGCAGTTCTTC.

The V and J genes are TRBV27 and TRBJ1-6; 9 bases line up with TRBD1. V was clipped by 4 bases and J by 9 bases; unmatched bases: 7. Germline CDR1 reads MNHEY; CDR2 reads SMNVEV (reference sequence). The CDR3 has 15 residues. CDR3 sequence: CASSSRGTGSSPLHF. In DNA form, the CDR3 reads TGTGCCAGCAGTTCCCGTGGGACAGGGAGTTCACCCCTCCACTTT.

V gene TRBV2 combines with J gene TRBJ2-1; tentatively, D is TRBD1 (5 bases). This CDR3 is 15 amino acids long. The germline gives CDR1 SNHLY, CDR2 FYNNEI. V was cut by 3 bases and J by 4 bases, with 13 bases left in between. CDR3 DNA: TGTGCCAGCAGTGAGAGGTATGACAGTTACAATGAGCAGTTCTTC. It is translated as CASSERYDSYNEQFF.